Each of the 19 T cell receptor beta chains below was sequenced from the same sample in a study of CD8+ T cells in alopecia areata. RNA extraction and reverse transcription yielded cDNA as sequencing template. Using immunoSEQ multiplex PCR, the repertoire was profiled, and TCRdb retains in-frame clones only, with some absent. The table lists hundreds of thousands of clones, about 60% of them singletons. Sample treatment: oral pan-JAK inhibitor, 5-10 mg twice daily. The sequenced sample was CD4+ T cells sorted from blood, obtained around week 53, from a patient treated with tofacitinib. The receptors derive from a human donor with alopecia areata.

In this sample, this clone turned up a few times. This sequence joins TRBV5-4 and TRBJ2-5, with D perhaps given as TRBD1 or TRBD2 (5 bases each). In germline, CDR1 is SGHNT, CDR2 YYREEE (reference sequence). Between the trimmed V and J ends, which lost 2 bases and 1 base, there was a span of 12 bases. This CDR3 has 15 residues. This CDR3 is CASSLSGRPQETQYF. The CDR3 coding sequence is TGTGCCAGCAGCTTATCGGGGCGCCCCCAAGAGACCCAGTACTTC.

The genes are TRBV29-1 and TRBJ1-5; D gene ambiguous. The CDR3 runs to 12 residues. Germline loops: CDR1 SQVTM, CDR2 ANQGSEA. Trimming removed 4 bases at V and 3 bases at J, with 7 bases between. CDR3 sequence: CSVVYPNQPQHF. The CDR3 nucleotides read TGCAGCGTTGTATATCCCAATCAGCCCCAGCATTTT.

This clone was seen only a few times. The J gene is TRBJ1-1, the V gene TRBV29-1; D is perhaps TRBD1 (6 bases). The CDR3 length is 11 residues. In germline, CDR1 is SQVTM, CDR2 ANQGSEA. The ends were cut back, 4 bases at V and 10 bases at J, with 13 bases in the middle. This chain's CDR3 is CSVVWGLGAFF. The CDR3 nucleotides are TGCAGCGTTGTATGGGGGCTTGGAGCTTTCTTT.

This chain connects TRBV10-3 to TRBJ1-1; 7 bases align to TRBD1. CDR3 length equals 17 residues. Germline assignment: CDR1 ENHRY and CDR2 SYGVKD. The J segment lost 4 bases and the V segment lost 6 bases, leaving 17 bases of the junction unmatched. The chain's CDR3 is CAIRAKTDRAYATEAFF. In DNA form, the CDR3 reads TGTGCCATCAGAGCAAAGACCGACAGGGCCTATGCCACTGAAGCTTTCTTT.

The table lists this clone with a few counts. The chain couples TRBV9 to TRBJ2-1; 7 nucleotides align to TRBD2. This CDR3 contains 15 residues. The germline CDR1 and CDR2 sequences are SGDLS and YYNGEE. The V segment lost 3 bases and the J segment 3 bases; nucleotides outside the gene matches: 6. The CDR3 DNA is TGTGCCAGCAGCGAGAGCGGGACTAACTACAATGAGCAGTTCTTC. It yields the protein CASSESGTNYNEQFF.

DNA of the CDR3: TGTGCCAGCAGAGGGTATTCCTACGAGCAGTACTTC. It yields the protein CASRGYSYEQYF. J is TRBJ2-7 and V is TRBV6-5; D call uncertain. There are 12 residues in the CDR3. The germline CDR1 and CDR2 sequences are MNHEY and SVGAGI. Trimming removed 6 bases at V and 1 base at J, with 7 bases between.

The chain joins TRBV25-1 to TRBJ2-6; a weak D match, TRBD1 (6 bases). V dropped 4 bases and J dropped 11 bases, with 15 bases sitting between them. The germline CDR1 and CDR2 sequences are MGHDK and SYGVNS. This CDR3 contains 14 residues. Written as DNA, the CDR3 is TGTGCCAGCAGTGCACAAACAGGGTCCGACGTCCTGACTTTC. It translates to CASSAQTGSDVLTF.

Only a few counts were recorded for this clone. Here the CDR3 DNA reads TGTGCCAGCAATGGACAGGCGGCAAATGAAAAACTGTTTTTT. Protein: CASNGQAANEKLFF. The rearrangement joins TRBV6-1 to TRBJ1-4; 7 bases align to TRBD1. With V trimmed by 7 bases and J by 5 bases, 7 bases remained unmatched. Germline V gene sequence: CDR1 MNHNS, CDR2 SASEGT. The CDR3 runs to 14 residues.

The chain joins TRBV9 to TRBJ2-1; 8 nucleotides match TRBD2. This CDR3 spans 16 amino acids. V was pared by 5 bases and J by 7 bases, with 14 bases of the junction left unmatched. Germline V gene data show CDR1 as SGDLS and CDR2 as YYNGEE. CDR3 sequence: CASSSGAGDRVNEQFF. CDR3 sequence (DNA): TGTGCCAGCAGTTCAGGAGCGGGGGATAGGGTGAATGAGCAGTTCTTC.

This clone came up once. The rearrangement links TRBV25-1 to TRBJ2-5; D is unresolved. The germline gives CDR1 MGHDK, CDR2 SYGVNS. V was pared by 6 bases and J by 1 base, with 6 bases between. The CDR3 runs to 12 residues. CDR3 in amino acids: CASSGLQETQYF. The CDR3, as DNA: TGTGCCAGCAGCGGTCTCCAAGAGACCCAGTACTTC. Together with reference TRBV25-1 and TRBJ2-5, the CDR3 gives the full variable domain: EADIYQTPRYLVIGTGKKITLECSQTMGHDKMYWYQQDPGMELHLIHYSYGVNSTEKGDLSSESTVSRIRTEHFPLTLESARPSHTSQYLCASSGLQETQYFGPGTRLLVL.

The CDR3 nucleotides are TGTGCCAGCAGCTTAGGTTCGGTTTTCACAGATACGCAGTATTTT. Encoded protein: CASSLGSVFTDTQYF. This chain uses TRBV11-2 with TRBJ2-3; unclear D gene. V dropped 1 base and J dropped 2 bases, with 10 bases sitting between them. This CDR3 is built from 15 residues. Germline V gene sequence: CDR1 SGHAT, CDR2 FQNNGV. The variable domain in full, with the rest retrieved from reference TRBV11-2 and TRBJ2-3, is EAGVAQSPRYKIIEKRQSVAFWCNPISGHATLYWYQQILGQGPKLLIQFQNNGVVDDSQLPKDRFSAERLKGVDSTLKIQPAKLEDSAVYLCASSLGSVFTDTQYFGPGTRLTVL.

The rearrangement links TRBV29-1 to TRBJ2-5, with D maybe TRBD1 (6 bases). CDR1 SQVTM and CDR2 ANQGSEA come from the germline V gene. Trimming removed 7 bases at V and 7 bases at J, with 16 bases between. The CDR3 runs 12 residues. CDR3 in amino acids: CSGSQGPGTQYF. In DNA form, the CDR3 reads TGCAGCGGATCACAGGGCCCGGGGACCCAGTACTTC.

The rearrangement joins TRBV4-3 to TRBJ2-5, with D perhaps given as TRBD1 or TRBD2 (6 bases each). The V end lost 5 bases, the J end lost 5 bases, and 15 bases lay between the germline ends. Germline values: CDR1 LGHNA, CDR2 YSLEER. CDR3 length: 14 residues. In DNA, the CDR3 is TGCGCCAGCAGCTCGGGCTTAGGGGGGGAGACCCAGTACTTC. Amino acid sequence: CASSSGLGGETQYF.

This clone is a singleton in its sample. The genes are TRBV11-2 and TRBJ1-2; TRBD1 agrees at 7 bases. This CDR3 has 13 residues. Germline V gene lookup returns CDR1 SGHAT and CDR2 FQNNGV. V shed 2 bases and J 8 bases; nucleotides not matched to a gene: 5. The DNA for the CDR3 is TGTGCCAGCAGCTTAAACAGGGGCGGAGGCTACACCTTC. The encoded protein is CASSLNRGGGYTF.

This clone has only one observation. The V gene is TRBV5-4, the J gene TRBJ1-5; D is ambiguous. Germline assignment: CDR1 SGHNT and CDR2 YYREEE (reference sequence). Trimming removed 0 bases from V and 7 bases from J, with 8 bases in between. There are 13 residues in the CDR3. The CDR3 protein is CASSLDPRQPQHF. The CDR3 DNA reads TGTGCCAGCAGCTTGGACCCGAGGCAGCCCCAGCATTTT.

The chain is built from TRBV30 and TRBJ1-5, with D maybe TRBD1 (5 bases). The CDR3 consists of 16 residues. V was trimmed by 0 bases and J by 1 base, leaving 13 bases between them. Germline V gene lookup returns CDR1 GTSNPN and CDR2 SVGIG (reference sequence). CDR3 sequence: CAWSVSGTQSNQPQHF. CDR3 bases: TGTGCCTGGAGTGTAAGTGGGACGCAAAGCAATCAGCCCCAGCATTTT.

V gene TRBV29-1 combines with J gene TRBJ1-5; D perhaps matches TRBD1 (6 bases). This CDR3 has 13 amino acids. V lost 7 bases to trimming and J lost 3 bases, with 13 bases between them. The germline V gene has CDR1 SQVTM and CDR2 ANQGSEA. Written as DNA, the CDR3 is TGCAGCGCGGCCGGACAGATCAATCAGCCCCAGCATTTT. Amino acid sequence: CSAAGQINQPQHF.

In this sample, this clone turned up a few times. V is TRBV29-1 and J is TRBJ2-3; 9 bases line up with TRBD2. CDR3 size: 15 residues. Germline-derived CDR1 and CDR2 are SQVTM and ANQGSEA. The V gene end was trimmed by 4 bases and the J gene end by 4 bases; junction bases not matched to a gene: 9. The CDR3 reads CSVGARGGAPDTQYF. In DNA, the CDR3 is TGCAGCGTTGGAGCTCGCGGGGGGGCCCCAGATACGCAGTATTTT.

This chain joins TRBV7-2 and TRBJ2-5, with D uncertain. The V and J ends lost 2 bases and 10 bases respectively, with 14 bases between them. This CDR3 has 13 amino acids. The germline V gene has CDR1 SGHTA and CDR2 FQGNSA. The CDR3 sequence: CASSLNPLQYQYF. For the CDR3, the DNA is TGTGCCAGCAGCTTAAACCCTCTTCAGTACCAGTACTTC.